The clone carrying this TCR beta chain was recorded many times. As yet, its antigen is unknown. This sample is drawn from a study of T cell repertoires in cytomegalovirus infection. Study conclusions and caveats: Dominant in the ex vivo response were TCR beta clonotypes restricted by HLA-C and specific for CMV.

In TCRdb, the reads were re-called with MiXCR into one record per CDR3 protein. The sample has about 130,000 distinct CDR3 sequences, approximately 8.8% seen once; the top ten hold around 10%. The CDR3 consists of 14 residues. Germline V gives CDR1 MNHEY, CDR2 SVGEGT. Trimming took 4 bases from V and 6 from J; bases not matched to a gene: 6. Sequenced input: PBMCs. The receptor was isolated from a human donor in good health (CMV status not recorded). Some clones in this sample may be carry-over from other donors' samples. The chain carries TRBV6-2 or TRBV6-3 and TRBJ2-3; 8 nucleotides agree with TRBD2. CDR3 in DNA: TGTGCCAGCAGTTCGGGACTAGTTCTGGATACGCAGTATTTT. Translation gives CASSSGLVLDTQYF.